This T cell receptor beta chain was sequenced for a study of T cell responses to AZD1222 COVID-19 vaccine. General observations from the study: The sample set comprised mostly white British donors with more females, and clonal diversity was possibly underestimated. Regions left unmutated in variants are reportedly the target of nearly half of spike-specific TCRs.

The analysis combined second doses at about 4 or about 12 weeks. This clone came up once. Its antigen is not known. This CDR3 has 13 amino acids. Germline-derived CDR1 and CDR2 are GTSNPN and SVGIG (reference sequence). V was clipped by 0 bases and J by 2 bases, with 8 bases between them. Clones were sequenced by immunoSEQ multiplex PCR, and TCRdb holds only the in-frame ones, with some missing. The data contain 180,000 or so clones, 88% of them singletons. Sequencing used peripheral blood, obtained 28 days after the second AZD1222 dose. The source is an adult who received the AZD1222 COVID-19 vaccine. The chain has TRBV30 and TRBJ2-7; no firm D call. Here the CDR3 DNA reads TGTGCCTGGAGTGTAGCCAGTACCTACGAGCAGTACTTC. Residues: CAWSVASTYEQYF.